The 24 T cell receptor beta chains listed next were all sequenced from one sample in a study of T-cell reconstitution after alpha-beta-depleted transplantation in children. Unique molecular identifiers were used in preparing the TCRbeta library. TCRdb itself ran the PCR reads through MiXCR, one entry per CDR3 protein. The sample has about 200,000 distinct CDR3 sequences; approximately 17% are singletons. Here the sequenced sample was PBMCs, mostly from graft donor cells, taken 360 days after TCRalphabeta/CD19-depleted stem cell transplant. The receptors stem from a male patient aged 2-9 years who had a stem cell transplant for acute lymphoblastic leukemia, so the T cells may come from the graft donor.

The V gene is TRBV7-9, the J gene TRBJ2-1, with a possible D match to TRBD2 (5 bases). This CDR3 region has 15 residues. Germline lookup yields CDR1 SEHNR and CDR2 FQNEAQ (reference sequence). Trimming took 1 base from V and 10 from J, leaving 17 bases between them. CDR3 nucleotide sequence: TGTGCCAGCAGCTTAGGGACTGGGGTAGTCGTCGAGCAGTTCTTC. It yields the protein CASSLGTGVVVEQFF.

The chain joins TRBV5-1 to TRBJ2-7; D remains unclear. The V and J ends lost 3 bases and 4 bases respectively, with 8 bases between them. The CDR3 runs 12 residues. Germline lookup yields CDR1 SGHRS and CDR2 YFSETQ. This chain's CDR3 is CASSSLWYEQYF. In DNA, the CDR3 is TGCGCCAGCAGCTCCCTCTGGTACGAGCAGTACTTC.

There are a few counts of this clonotype. The chain carries TRBV6-5 and TRBJ2-7; D is unclear. The CDR3 totals 11 residues. V lost 0 bases, J lost 7 bases, and 4 bases lay in between. CDR1 and CDR2 from the germline V gene are MNHEY and SVGAGI. The DNA for the CDR3 is TGTGCCAGCAGTTACTCTCTAGAGCAGTACTTC. As protein: CASSYSLEQYF.

This clonotype came up many times. The chain uses TRBV9 and TRBJ2-2; D is uncertain. The V gene lost 0 bases and the J gene lost 15 bases, with 12 bases spanning the gap. The germline gives CDR1 SGDLS, CDR2 YYNGEE. The CDR3 runs 12 residues. This chain's CDR3 is CASSVEGSQVFF. The CDR3 DNA follows: TGTGCCAGCAGCGTAGAAGGGTCCCAGGTGTTTTTT.

This clonotype has just a few counts. This rearrangement joins TRBV7-9 to TRBJ2-2; TRBD1 aligns across 7 bases. Per the germline V gene, CDR1 is SEHNR and CDR2 is FQNEAQ (reference sequence). Germline trimming cut 11 bases from V and 2 bases from J; bases unmatched to any gene: 11. CDR3 length: 15 amino acids. This CDR3 is CALGVGTVNTGELFF. CDR3 DNA sequence: TGTGCCCTAGGTGTGGGGACAGTAAACACCGGGGAGCTGTTTTTT.

This clonotype has ten or more counts. V usage is TRBV11-3 and J usage is TRBJ2-1; D unresolved. V was clipped by 1 base and J by 8 bases, with 6 bases between them. The CDR3 sequence is 12 residues long. Germline CDR1 and CDR2: SGHNT and YENEEA. CDR3 DNA: TGTGCCAGCAGCTTAGTTCTAGATGAGCAGTTCTTC. This translates into CASSLVLDEQFF.

The chain is built from TRBV20-1 and TRBJ2-5; D perhaps matches TRBD2 (5 bases). CDR3 length: 14 amino acids. Trimming took 2 bases from V and 5 from J, leaving 15 bases between them. CDR1 DFQATT and CDR2 SNEGSKA come from the germline V gene (reference sequence). The CDR3 bases are TGCAGTGCTAGATCCCGGGAAGGAGTGGAGACCCAGTACTTC. It specifies CSARSREGVETQYF.

This clonotype appeared a few times. This sequence joins TRBV14 and TRBJ1-1; D not certain. This CDR3 has 13 residues. The V gene's germline CDR1 is SGHDN and CDR2 FVKESK. Trimming left V 4 bases short and J 8 bases short, with 14 bases between. The CDR3 protein is CASSPRPSKEAFF. The DNA of the CDR3 is TGTGCCAGCAGCCCCCGACCAAGTAAAGAAGCTTTCTTT.

This chain joins TRBV7-2 and TRBJ2-1; unclear D gene. V was shortened by 5 bases and J by 6 bases, with 14 bases between the two germline ends. Per germline, CDR1 SGHTA and CDR2 FQGNSA. This CDR3 has 14 amino acids. This CDR3 reads CASSPWVWTNEQFF. DNA for the CDR3: TGTGCCAGCAGCCCATGGGTCTGGACCAATGAGCAGTTCTTC. Full variable domain (missing parts from reference TRBV7-2 and TRBJ2-1): GAGVSQSPSNKVTEKGKDVELRCDPISGHTALYWYRQSLGQGLEFLIYFQGNSAPDKSGLPSDRFSAERTGGSVSTLTIQRTQQEDSAVYLCASSPWVWTNEQFFGPGTRLTVL.

The rearrangement uses TRBV6-1 and TRBJ2-6; TRBD1 matches at 9 bases. Germline V gene sequence: CDR1 MNHNS, CDR2 SASEGT. J was trimmed by 4 bases and V by 5 bases; bases with no gene match: 6. The CDR3 extends over 16 amino acids. The CDR3: CASSPQGALGANVLTF. The DNA for the CDR3 is TGTGCCAGCAGTCCACAGGGGGCATTGGGGGCCAACGTCCTGACTTTC.

The chain has TRBV3-1 and TRBJ2-3, with D perhaps TRBD1 or TRBD2 (6 bases each). The CDR3 spans 13 residues. V was shortened by 1 base and J by 8 bases, with 10 bases between the two germline ends. Germline values: CDR1 LGHDT, CDR2 YNNKEL (reference sequence). CDR3 residues: CASSQVTGATQYF. DNA of the CDR3: TGTGCCAGCAGCCAAGTGACGGGGGCTACGCAGTATTTT.

The chain uses TRBV7-2 and TRBJ1-6, with TRBD1 as a possible D gene (5 bases). The CDR3 contains 14 residues. Trimming removed 1 base from V and 6 bases from J, with 7 bases in between. Germline assignment: CDR1 SGHTA and CDR2 FQGNSA. The DNA of the CDR3 is TGTGCCAGCAGCTTAGGACAGCCTAATTCACCCCTCCACTTT. The encoded protein is CASSLGQPNSPLHF.

This clonotype was detected only a few times. This rearrangement joins TRBV11-1 to TRBJ2-5; D could derive from TRBD1 or TRBD2 (6 bases each). CDR3 size: 14 residues. The V end lost 4 bases, the J end lost 2 bases, and 11 bases lay between the germline ends. Germline V gene sequence: CDR1 SGHAT, CDR2 FQDESV (reference sequence). CDR3 amino acids: CASSWRGGQETQYF. The CDR3 bases are TGTGCCAGCAGCTGGCGAGGGGGGCAAGAGACCCAGTACTTC.

V and J are TRBV10-3 and TRBJ2-7; D uncertain. The V end lost 5 bases, the J end lost 6 bases, and 17 bases lay between the germline ends. The CDR3 runs to 14 residues. CDR1 and CDR2 from the germline V gene are ENHRY and SYGVKD. CDR3 region: CAISIQLLSSEQYF. The CDR3 DNA sequence: TGTGCCATCAGTATCCAACTACTTTCTTCCGAGCAGTACTTC.

This chain joins TRBV29-1 and TRBJ2-7; no clear D gene. This CDR3 has 14 residues. V lost 4 bases to trimming and J lost 4 bases, with 17 bases between them. The germline CDR1 and CDR2 sequences are SQVTM and ANQGSEA. CDR3 residues: CSVVPGFQPYEQYF. The DNA for the CDR3 is TGCAGCGTTGTCCCGGGTTTTCAGCCGTACGAGCAGTACTTC.

Concerning this clonotype itself: Because it lacks the conserved phenylalanine or tryptophan at the end, this CDR3 is likely a read error. The CDR3 loop reads CASSFTSGSNNEQFC. CDR3 nucleotide sequence: TGTGCCAGCAGCTTTACTAGCGGGAGTAACAATGAGCAGTTCTGC. The chain uses TRBV7-2 and TRBJ2-1; 11 positions match TRBD2. CDR3 size: 15 residues. V dropped 3 bases and J dropped 5; count of bases not matched to a gene: 3. Germline-derived CDR1 and CDR2 are SGHTA and FQGNSA.

This clonotype was seen a handful of times. The chain uses TRBV10-3 and TRBJ1-2; a possible D gene is TRBD1 (6 bases). Germline V gene sequence: CDR1 ENHRY, CDR2 SYGVKD. Trimming took off 0 bases at V and 2 bases at J, with 10 bases between the two ends. The CDR3 covers 15 residues. CDR3: CAISESTRGNYGYTF. CDR3 nucleotide sequence: TGTGCCATCAGTGAGTCGACCAGGGGAAACTATGGCTACACCTTC.

This clonotype came up a few times. The gene calls are TRBV11-1 and TRBJ2-2, with 9 bases matching TRBD2. V was clipped by 2 bases and J by 5 bases; unmatched bases: 21. Germline lookup yields CDR1 SGHAT and CDR2 FQDESV (reference sequence). This CDR3 comprises 21 residues. The CDR3 loop reads CASSLSPPLRLAALPTGELFF. The CDR3 region has the DNA TGTGCCAGCAGCTTATCCCCACCCTTGAGACTAGCGGCCCTTCCAACCGGGGAGCTGTTTTTT.

This clonotype was counted a few times. The rearrangement links TRBV5-6 to TRBJ2-7; TRBD2 matches 9 bases. Unmatched junction bases numbered 17, after V lost 4 bases and J lost 3 bases. The CDR3 is 18 amino acids. Germline V gene sequence: CDR1 SGHDT, CDR2 YYEEEE. CDR3 sequence reads: CASSPGRAWLAGIYEQYF. As DNA, the CDR3 is TGTGCCAGCAGCCCGGGCCGGGCTTGGCTAGCGGGAATCTACGAGCAGTACTTC.

This clonotype showed up just a few times. The chain joins TRBV11-2 to TRBJ2-7; 7 bases are shared with TRBD2. The CDR3 extends over 15 amino acids. J lost 4 bases, V lost 1 base, and 7 bases had no gene match. Germline-derived CDR1 and CDR2 are SGHAT and FQNNGV. CDR3 residues: CASSLVAGDAYEQYF. The CDR3 DNA reads as TGTGCCAGCAGCTTAGTGGCGGGGGATGCATACGAGCAGTACTTC. The variable domain in full, completed from reference TRBV11-2 and TRBJ2-7, reads EAGVAQSPRYKIIEKRQSVAFWCNPISGHATLYWYQQILGQGPKLLIQFQNNGVVDDSQLPKDRFSAERLKGVDSTLKIQPAKLEDSAVYLCASSLVAGDAYEQYFGPGTRLTVT.

This clonotype has just a few counts. The V and J genes are TRBV12-3 or TRBV12-4 and TRBJ2-1; D is possibly TRBD2 (6 bases). This CDR3 comprises 14 residues. The ends were cut back, 0 bases at V and 5 bases at J, with 8 bases in the middle. CDR3 bases: TGTGCCAGCAGTTTAGCGGGCGGGGACAATGAGCAGTTCTTC. Translation: CASSLAGGDNEQFF.

The chain uses TRBV6-2 or TRBV6-3 and TRBJ2-7, with D possibly being TRBD1 (6 bases). Trimming shortened V by 5 bases and J by 5 bases, and 7 bases separated the two germline ends. Germline V gene lookup returns CDR1 MNHEY and CDR2 SVGEGT. This CDR3 region has 11 residues. CDR3 DNA sequence: TGTGCCAGCAGTCACAGGGACGAGCAGTACTTC. This translates into CASSHRDEQYF.

This clonotype was seen more than once but under ten times. The chain has TRBV5-1 and TRBJ2-2; D is undetermined. The CDR3 runs 14 residues. Trimming took 0 bases from V and 4 from J, leaving 7 bases between them. The germline gives CDR1 SGHRS, CDR2 YFSETQ. CDR3 DNA: TGCGCCAGCAGCTTGGGGTTCAGCACCGGGGAGCTGTTTTTT. Translated, it gives CASSLGFSTGELFF.

This clonotype occurred many times. The J gene is TRBJ2-7, the V gene TRBV6-5; TRBD1 matches 7 bases. Germline assignment: CDR1 MNHEY and CDR2 SVGAGI. This CDR3 is 15 amino acids long. The ends lost 4 bases at V and 2 bases at J; junction bases unmatched: 8. The CDR3 loop reads CASSSTDRITYEQYF. Written as DNA, the CDR3 is TGTGCCAGCAGTTCCACGGACAGGATTACCTACGAGCAGTACTTC.